The 16 T cell receptor beta chains given below trace back to one sample, sequenced in a study of OX40 agonist ivuxolimab in advanced cancers. The method was immunoSEQ multiplex PCR; TCRdb's version includes in-frame clones alone and lacks a portion of them. The data hold under 85,000 clones, with about 81% observed a single time. The sequencing used CD4+ or CD8+ T cells sorted from blood, collected in a trial of the OX40 agonist ivuxolimab. The receptors shown here come from an adult with an advanced solid tumor such as melanoma, head and neck, liver or kidney cancer.

Comment on this clone: The sample contains more than one DNA sequence encoding this CDR3. The chain joins TRBV15 to TRBJ1-2; the D is unclear. Per germline, CDR1 LNHNV and CDR2 YYDKDF (reference sequence). The CDR3 totals 13 residues. V lost 0 bases and J lost 2, with 4 bases in between. The CDR3 sequence is CATSRDRNYGYTF. CDR3 in DNA: TGTGCCACCAGCAGAGACAGAAACTATGGCTACACCTTC. The variable domain in full, with the rest retrieved from reference TRBV15 and TRBJ1-2, is DAMVIQNPRYQVTQFGKPVTLSCSQTLNHNVMYWYQQKSSQAPKLLFHYYDKDFNNEADTPDNFQSRRPNTSFCFLDIRSPGLGDTAMYLCATSRDRNYGYTFGSGTRLTVV.

This sequence joins TRBV5-5 and TRBJ1-4; D is ambiguous. Germline-derived CDR1 and CDR2 are SGHKS and YYEKEE (reference sequence). The CDR3 contains 15 residues. V lost 4 bases and J 4 bases, leaving 14 bases between the germline ends. The DNA of the CDR3 is TGTGCCAGCAGCCAGATGACATCCTTTAATGAAAAACTGTTTTTT. This sequence encodes CASSQMTSFNEKLFF.

The chain carries TRBV30 and TRBJ2-1, with no clear D. The CDR3 loop spans 12 amino acids. Trimming pared 5 bases from V and 10 bases from J, leaving 15 bases between. Germline values: CDR1 GTSNPN, CDR2 SVGIG (reference sequence). CDR3 loop: CAWAGPLEEQFF. The CDR3 DNA sequence: TGTGCCTGGGCTGGACCGCTCGAGGAGCAGTTCTTC.

The chain combines TRBV19 with TRBJ1-5; no clear D. Trimming shortened V by 0 bases and J by 3 bases, and 9 bases separated the two germline ends. CDR1 is LNHDA and CDR2 is SQIVND in the germline V gene (reference sequence). The CDR3 is 15 amino acids. The CDR3 DNA is TGTGCCAGTAGTATAGAGGCGGCTGCCAATCAGCCCCAGCATTTT. It translates to CASSIEAAANQPQHF.

The table lists this clone with a count of one. V and J are TRBV30 and TRBJ1-1, with unresolved D. The germline gives CDR1 GTSNPN, CDR2 SVGIG (reference sequence). Trimming left V 0 bases short and J 2 bases short, with 13 bases between. This CDR3 spans 15 amino acids. CDR3 sequence: CAWSVREAPNTEAFF. CDR3 sequence (DNA): TGTGCCTGGAGTGTACGCGAGGCACCAAACACTGAAGCTTTCTTT.

J is TRBJ1-2 and V is TRBV27; 8 bases agree with TRBD1. The CDR3 has 16 residues. The V and J ends lost 0 bases and 4 bases, in that order; junction bases with no gene match: 7. In germline, CDR1 is MNHEY, CDR2 SMNVEV (reference sequence). CDR3 sequence (DNA): TGTGCCAGCAGTTTATCGGTCGGACAGGGCAGCTATGGCTACACCTTC. It specifies CASSLSVGQGSYGYTF.

Only a few counts were recorded for this clone. The chain carries TRBV7-2 and TRBJ1-2, with D maybe TRBD1 (5 bases). The CDR3 has 13 residues. V lost 2 bases, J lost 4 bases, and 8 bases lay in between. The V gene's germline CDR1 is SGHTA and CDR2 FQGNSA. The CDR3 is CASSLLGGYGYTF. The CDR3 DNA reads TGTGCCAGCAGCTTACTCGGGGGCTATGGCTACACCTTC.

CDR3 protein: CASSIPQGLTGELFF. CDR3 coding DNA: TGTGCCAGTAGTATCCCCCAGGGCCTCACCGGGGAGCTGTTTTTT. The V call is TRBV19, the J call TRBJ2-2; a possible D gene is TRBD1 (5 bases). Trimming left V 3 bases short and J 4 bases short, with 12 bases between. Germline V lookup: CDR1 LNHDA, CDR2 SQIVND (reference sequence). The CDR3 sequence is 15 residues long. The variable domain in full, completed from reference TRBV19 and TRBJ2-2, reads DGGITQSPKYLFRKEGQNVTLSCEQNLNHDAMYWYRQDPGQGLRLIYYSQIVNDFQKGDIAEGYSVSREKKESFPLTVTSAQKNPTAFYLCASSIPQGLTGELFFGEGSRLTVL.

A single count supports this clone. CDR3 residues: CASTSNYGYTF. The CDR3 bases are TGTGCCAGTACCTCGAACTATGGCTACACCTTC. The rearrangement links TRBV19 to TRBJ1-2; the D is unclear. This CDR3 spans 11 amino acids. Trimming shortened V by 7 bases and J by 2 bases, and 5 bases separated the two germline ends. The germline V gene has CDR1 LNHDA and CDR2 SQIVND (reference sequence).

The chain recombines TRBV6-1 with TRBJ2-7; D not certain. Trimming took off 0 bases at V and 4 bases at J, with 4 bases between the two ends. Germline CDR1 reads MNHNS; CDR2 reads SASEGT. The CDR3 runs to 12 residues. CDR3: CASSEASYEQYF. The CDR3 DNA is TGTGCCAGCAGTGAAGCCTCGTACGAGCAGTACTTC.

This sequence joins TRBV5-1 and TRBJ2-5; 9 bases align to TRBD1. Germline trimming cut 0 bases from V and 4 bases from J; bases unmatched to any gene: 4. The CDR3 contains 15 residues. Germline assignment: CDR1 SGHRS and CDR2 YFSETQ. CDR3 residues: CASSLGDREGETQYF. CDR3 nucleotides: TGCGCCAGCAGCTTGGGGGACAGGGAGGGAGAGACCCAGTACTTC.

The chain links TRBV5-6 to TRBJ1-1; no definite D call. CDR1 is SGHDT and CDR2 is YYEEEE in the germline V gene. Trimming removed 2 bases at V and 5 bases at J, with 4 bases between. There are 11 residues in the CDR3. CDR3 coding DNA: TGTGCCAGCAGCTTTCGGACTGAAGCTTTCTTT. Protein product: CASSFRTEAFF.

As DNA, the CDR3 is TGTGCCAGCAGCTTAGCGAACGGCCCAAACTATGGCTACACCTTC. This gives the protein CASSLANGPNYGYTF. The chain uses TRBV11-1 and TRBJ1-2; D is unresolved. The V gene's germline CDR1 is SGHAT and CDR2 FQDESV (reference sequence). The CDR3 spans 15 residues. The V gene lost 0 bases and the J gene lost 2 bases, with 10 bases spanning the gap.

The genes are TRBV19 and TRBJ1-1; maybe TRBD1 (5 bases). CDR1 is LNHDA and CDR2 is SQIVND in the germline V gene (reference sequence). The CDR3 runs 15 residues. The V gene lost 5 bases and the J gene lost 0 bases, with 13 bases spanning the gap. CDR3 loop: CASSSGGTLNTEAFF. The CDR3 nucleotides read TGTGCCAGTAGTTCGGGAGGGACTCTGAACACTGAAGCTTTCTTT.

This chain connects TRBV5-6 to TRBJ2-3; D not resolved. The CDR3 is 13 amino acids. V shed 1 base and J shed 1 base, with 4 bases lying between them. The germline gives CDR1 SGHDT, CDR2 YYEEEE. The CDR3 region has the DNA TGTGCCAGCAGCTTGTATGGCACAGATACGCAGTATTTT. This encodes CASSLYGTDTQYF.

V gene TRBV19 combines with J gene TRBJ2-7, with TRBD2 identical over 7 bases. This CDR3 spans 15 amino acids. The junction had 5 bases not matched to a gene; V was cut back by 3 bases and J by 0 bases. Germline CDR1 LNHDA, CDR2 SQIVND (reference sequence). Written as DNA, the CDR3 is TGTGCCAGTAGTATTGGGGACTACGACTCCTACGAGCAGTACTTC. Protein: CASSIGDYDSYEQYF.